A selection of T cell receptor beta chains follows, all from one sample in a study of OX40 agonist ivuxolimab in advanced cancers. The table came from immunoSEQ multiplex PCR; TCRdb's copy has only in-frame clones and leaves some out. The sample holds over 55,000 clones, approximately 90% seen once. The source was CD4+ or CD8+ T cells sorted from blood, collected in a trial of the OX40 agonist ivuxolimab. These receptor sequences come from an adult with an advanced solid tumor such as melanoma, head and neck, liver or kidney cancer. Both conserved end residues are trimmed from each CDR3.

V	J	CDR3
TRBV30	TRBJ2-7	AWSRTSGGPYEQY
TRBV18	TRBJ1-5	ASSQGAGSNQPQH
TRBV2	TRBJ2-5	ASREDRGRETQY
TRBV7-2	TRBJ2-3	ASSISGGVSDTQY
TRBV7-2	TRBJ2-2	ASTEDRTGELF
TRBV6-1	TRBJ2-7	ASRADEASVYEQY
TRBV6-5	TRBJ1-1	ASRRQGGRTEAF
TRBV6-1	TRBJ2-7	ASSSPNRYEQY
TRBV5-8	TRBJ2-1	ASSLLGSYNEQF
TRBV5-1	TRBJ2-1	ASSLTGILHNEQF
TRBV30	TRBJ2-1	AWSGRGGASNEQF
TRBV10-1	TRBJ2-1	ASSERNGGSYNEQF
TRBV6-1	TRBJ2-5	ASSEISGGAEGETQY
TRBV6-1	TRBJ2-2	ASRPENTGELF
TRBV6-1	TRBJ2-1	ASSDQGVVGEQF
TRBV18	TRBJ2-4	ASSPRQGEGKNIQY
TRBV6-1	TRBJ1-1	ASSARTGAMNTEAF
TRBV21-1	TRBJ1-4	ASSKGGGSNEKLF
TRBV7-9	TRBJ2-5	ASSLPGATGRETQY
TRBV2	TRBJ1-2	ASSARERGDYGYT
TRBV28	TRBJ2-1	ASSLLGTENNEQF
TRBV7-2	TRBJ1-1	ASSFSGGVQTEAF
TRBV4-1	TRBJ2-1	ASSQSLAGLYNEQF
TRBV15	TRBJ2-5	ATSRQGQGETQY
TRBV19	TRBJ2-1	ASIGSSYNEQF
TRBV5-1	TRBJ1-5	ASSLVRDIGPGDNQPQH
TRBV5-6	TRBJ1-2	ASSTGLQGLSYGYT
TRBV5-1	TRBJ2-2	ASSLNTGELF
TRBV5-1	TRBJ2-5	ASSLELGLAQY
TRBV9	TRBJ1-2	ASSVLGTADYGYT
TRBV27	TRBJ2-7	ASRDRGGNSYEQY
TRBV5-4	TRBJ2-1	ASSLGTSGIYNEQF
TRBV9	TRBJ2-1	ASSVGGKGNNEQF
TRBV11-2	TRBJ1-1	ASSLAGITEAF
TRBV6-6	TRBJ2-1	ASSQTYNEQF
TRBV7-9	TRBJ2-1	ASSLGNEQF
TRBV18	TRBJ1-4	ASSPTWGPEKLF
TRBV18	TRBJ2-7	ASSATSGGTFEQY
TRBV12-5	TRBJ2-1	ASGSTLVSSYNEQF
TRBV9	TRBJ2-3	ASSTGGEADTQY
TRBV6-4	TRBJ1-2	ASSDRRGYT
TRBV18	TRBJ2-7	ASSLARGYEQY
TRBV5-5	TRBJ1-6	ASRQLFGQDNSPLH
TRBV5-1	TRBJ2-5	ASSFRGRETQY
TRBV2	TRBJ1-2	ASSAYGNYGYT
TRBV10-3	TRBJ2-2	AISGTGPDTGELF
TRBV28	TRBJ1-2	ASSFRGVAYGYT
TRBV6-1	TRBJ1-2	ATGQGVYGYT
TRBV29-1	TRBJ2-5	SVGTGNVGETQY
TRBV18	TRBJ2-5	ASSPREVKETQY
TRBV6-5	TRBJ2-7	AIMNRGNYEQY